The present T cell receptor beta chain was sequenced within a study of T cell responses to AZD1222 COVID-19 vaccine. Overall study findings and caveats: An increase in Spike-specific TCR breadth and depth was observed after two AZD1222 doses. The study found vaccine-associated CD4 TCRs spanning spike, dominant at 160-218 and 743-854. Reportedly, nearly half of unique spike TCRs recognized epitopes outside B.1.351/B.1.1.7 mutations.

Germline-derived CDR1 and CDR2 are MNHNS and SASEGT. With 0 bases removed from V and 0 bases from J, the gap between germline ends came to 6 bases. CDR3 size: 15 residues. Profiling relied on immunoSEQ multiplex PCR, and the TCRdb table lists in-frame clones only, not all of them. The profile shows about 160,000 clones, 92% of them singletons. Concerning this clone itself: Its antigen is not identified.

The sequence was obtained from an adult in good health. This material consisted of peripheral blood, taken on day 0 of MenACWY control vaccination. The chain uses TRBV6-1 and TRBJ1-5, with D hard to call. The chain's CDR3 is CASSEAGDSNQPQHF. The CDR3 coding sequence is TGTGCCAGCAGTGAAGCCGGGGATAGCAATCAGCCCCAGCATTTT.